Presented here are 31 T cell receptor beta chains from one specimen sequenced in a study of identical twins. TCRdb processed the 5' RACE reads anew with MiXCR; each CDR3 protein has one entry. This sample has around 340,000 distinct CDR3 sequences, with 10% to 15% found just once. Another study also made use of these data, one on yellow fever vaccine responses in identical twins.

Sequencing input: CD8+ T cells sorted from blood. The receptors originated from a young woman in good health.

The sample holds a few counts of this clonotype. This chain uses TRBV14 with TRBJ2-6, with D unclear. This CDR3 contains 15 residues. The V end lost 1 base, the J end lost 2 bases, and 6 bases lay between the germline ends. Per the germline V gene, CDR1 is SGHDN and CDR2 is FVKESK. The CDR3 loop reads CASSQGVTGANVLTF. CDR3 nucleotide sequence: TGTGCCAGCAGCCAAGGCGTAACTGGGGCCAACGTCCTGACTTTC.

The chain combines TRBV3-1 with TRBJ2-2, with a weak D call TRBD2 (6 bases). The CDR3 length is 17 residues. Trimming cost V 4 bases and J 2 bases, with 17 bases left between them. CDR1 and CDR2 (germline): LGHDT, YNNKEL (reference sequence). The chain's CDR3 is CASSPGGLAYNTGELFF. As DNA, the CDR3 is TGTGCCAGCAGCCCAGGTGGTCTAGCGTACAACACCGGGGAGCTGTTTTTT.

The table lists this clonotype with many counts. The chain couples TRBV12-3 or TRBV12-4 to TRBJ2-1; tentatively, D is TRBD1 or TRBD2 (5 bases each). CDR3 size: 15 residues. Trimming shortened V by 5 bases and J by 10 bases, and 21 bases separated the two germline ends. CDR3 loop: CASSPTGTQTLEQFF. The CDR3 coding sequence is TGTGCCAGCAGTCCCACCGGGACCCAAACCCTGGAGCAGTTCTTC.

The rearrangement uses TRBV15 and TRBJ2-3; 7 nucleotides align to TRBD2. The CDR3 is 15 amino acids. The germline V gene has CDR1 LNHNV and CDR2 YYDKDF (reference sequence). V dropped 1 base and J dropped 3; count of bases not matched to a gene: 4. The CDR3 region has the DNA TGTGCCACCAGCAGAGTATTGGGAGGGACAGATACGCAGTATTTT. Encoded protein: CATSRVLGGTDTQYF.

This clonotype has a count of ten or more. The V gene is TRBV10-3, the J gene TRBJ1-5, with unresolved D. The germline CDR1 and CDR2 sequences are ENHRY and SYGVKD. CDR3 length: 15 amino acids. Trimming removed 4 bases at V and 2 bases at J, with 12 bases between. The CDR3 loop is CAISGGSRRNQPQHF. CDR3 nucleotides: TGTGCCATCAGTGGCGGCAGCCGTCGCAATCAGCCCCAGCATTTT.

V and J are TRBV9 and TRBJ2-1; 8 nucleotides match TRBD2. The trim removed 1 base at V and 6 bases at J, leaving 12 bases unmatched. The CDR3 is 17 residues long. Germline V gives CDR1 SGDLS, CDR2 YYNGEE. The CDR3 sequence is CASSVSGPSGGINEQFF. CDR3 bases: TGTGCCAGCAGCGTAAGTGGCCCCAGCGGGGGAATCAATGAGCAGTTCTTC.

The chain is built from TRBV7-9 and TRBJ1-1, with D perhaps matching TRBD1 (6 bases). The germline V gene has CDR1 SEHNR and CDR2 FQNEAQ (reference sequence). The CDR3 is 15 amino acids. Between the trimmed V and J ends, which lost 5 bases and 1 base, there was a span of 14 bases. The CDR3 bases are TGTGCCAGCAGCCCTGGGGACACCTGGAACACTGAAGCTTTCTTT. This sequence encodes CASSPGDTWNTEAFF.

This clonotype was seen a handful of times. The V call is TRBV6-1, the J call TRBJ2-1, with 7 bases fitting TRBD1. The J segment lost 5 bases and the V segment lost 6 bases, leaving 7 bases of the junction unmatched. Germline V lookup: CDR1 MNHNS, CDR2 SASEGT. CDR3 size: 14 residues. The CDR3 DNA is TGTGCCAGCAGCGCCGGGACAGAGAACAATGAGCAGTTCTTC. Protein sequence: CASSAGTENNEQFF.

This clonotype was seen more than once but under ten times. V is TRBV7-8 and J is TRBJ2-3; no definite D call. This CDR3 region has 15 residues. Deletions cut 6 bases from V and 5 bases from J, with 18 bases between. The germline V gene encodes CDR1 SGHVS and CDR2 FQNEAQ. The DNA for the CDR3 is TGTGCCAGCAGGGCGTCTCAAGGATGGGGAGATACGCAGTATTTT. Its protein product is CASRASQGWGDTQYF.

This clonotype was observed many times. V and J are TRBV20-1 and TRBJ1-2; D unclear. The V end lost 2 bases, the J end lost 4 bases, and 17 bases lay between the germline ends. Per the germline V gene, CDR1 is DFQATT and CDR2 is SNEGSKA (reference sequence). The CDR3 spans 15 residues. In nucleotides, the CDR3 is TGCAGTGCTAGACCGATAGACTTGACGCCCTATGGCTACACCTTC. As protein: CSARPIDLTPYGYTF.

In this sample, this clonotype turned up a few times. The chain employs TRBV6-2 or TRBV6-3 and TRBJ2-5; 9 bases fit TRBD2. There are 15 residues in the CDR3. V lost 2 bases, J lost 5 bases, and 6 bases stayed unmatched. Per the germline V gene, CDR1 is MNHEY and CDR2 is SVGEGT. For the CDR3, the DNA is TGTGCCAGCAGTTACCGACTAGCGGAGTTGGAGACCCAGTACTTC. Its translation is CASSYRLAELETQYF.

The rearrangement joins TRBV27 to TRBJ2-3, with D maybe TRBD2 (5 bases). Germline CDR1 and CDR2: MNHEY and SMNVEV (reference sequence). Trimming cost V 6 bases and J 2 bases, with 9 bases left between them. The CDR3 covers 13 residues. CDR3: CASSSRDTDTQYF. The CDR3 DNA is TGTGCCAGCAGCTCCCGGGACACAGATACGCAGTATTTT.

This chain connects TRBV4-1 to TRBJ2-7; D ambiguous. V lost 2 bases and J lost 6, with 14 bases in between. CDR1 is MGHRA and CDR2 is YSYEKL in the germline V gene. The CDR3 runs 14 residues. CDR3 in amino acids: CASSQIQRLSEQYF. The DNA of the CDR3 is TGCGCCAGCAGCCAAATTCAGCGTTTAAGCGAGCAGTACTTC.

The chain recombines TRBV27 with TRBJ2-7, with 10 bases identical to TRBD2. Germline V lookup: CDR1 MNHEY, CDR2 SMNVEV (reference sequence). J lost 5 bases, V lost 6 bases, and 7 bases had no gene match. The CDR3 spans 14 residues. For the CDR3, the DNA is TGTGCCAGCAGATCTCTAGCGGGAGCCCACGAGCAGTACTTC. It translates to CASRSLAGAHEQYF.

This clonotype was seen a handful of times. The chain employs TRBV6-1 and TRBJ2-1, with 9 nucleotides matching TRBD1. The trim removed 6 bases at V and 6 bases at J, leaving 6 bases unmatched. Per the germline V gene, CDR1 is MNHNS and CDR2 is SASEGT. The CDR3 consists of 14 residues. The chain's CDR3 is CASREGQGSNEQFF. The CDR3 DNA reads as TGTGCCAGCAGGGAGGGACAGGGTTCCAATGAGCAGTTCTTC.

This clonotype was seen more than once but under ten times. The chain employs TRBV9 and TRBJ2-1; the match to TRBD2 covers 13 bases. Germline V lookup: CDR1 SGDLS, CDR2 YYNGEE. Trimming cost V 4 bases and J 4 bases; bases outside gene matches: 5. CDR3 length: 16 residues. Written as DNA, the CDR3 is TGTGCCAGCAGCTTTGGGACTAGCGGGATTTACAATGAGCAGTTCTTC. Its protein product is CASSFGTSGIYNEQFF. The full variable domain, rest sourced from reference TRBV9 and TRBJ2-1, is DSGVTQTPKHLITATGQRVTLRCSPRSGDLSVYWYQQSLDQGLQFLIQYYNGEERAKGNILERFSAQQFPDLHSELNLSSLELGDSALYFCASSFGTSGIYNEQFFGPGTRLTVL.

The rearrangement links TRBV25-1 to TRBJ2-1, with 9 bases fitting TRBD2. Germline CDR1 reads MGHDK; CDR2 reads SYGVNS. V was pared by 1 base and J by 10 bases, with 11 bases of the junction left unmatched. The CDR3 consists of 16 residues. CDR3: CASSESAEVAGDEQFF. The CDR3 DNA follows: TGTGCCAGCAGTGAATCTGCTGAGGTAGCGGGGGACGAGCAGTTCTTC. The whole variable domain, filled in from reference TRBV25-1 and TRBJ2-1, reads EADIYQTPRYLVIGTGKKITLECSQTMGHDKMYWYQQDPGMELHLIHYSYGVNSTEKGDLSSESTVSRIRTEHFPLTLESARPSHTSQYLCASSESAEVAGDEQFFGPGTRLTVL.

V gene TRBV2 combines with J gene TRBJ2-7; D possibly corresponds to TRBD2 (7 bases). The length of the CDR3 is 13 residues. CDR1 and CDR2 (germline): SNHLY, FYNNEI. V was trimmed by 8 bases and J by 3 bases, leaving 14 bases between them. The CDR3 here is CASGGGTGYEQYF. CDR3 nucleotides: TGTGCCAGCGGGGGGGGCACGGGCTACGAGCAGTACTTC. Based on the CDR3 plus reference TRBV2 and TRBJ2-7, the full variable domain is EPEVTQTPSHQVTQMGQEVILRCVPISNHLYFYWYRQILGQKVEFLVSFYNNEISEKSEIFDDQFSVERPDGSNFTLKIRSTKLEDSAMYFCASGGGTGYEQYFGPGTRLTVT.

This clonotype has at least ten counts. The V call is TRBV3-1, the J call TRBJ2-5, with a tentative D call TRBD1 (6 bases). V lost 0 bases and J lost 2, with 10 bases in between. Looked up from germline, CDR1 is LGHDT and CDR2 is YNNKEL (reference sequence). The CDR3 has 15 residues. The CDR3 region is CASSQETGKQETQYF. The CDR3 bases are TGTGCCAGCAGCCAAGAAACAGGGAAGCAAGAGACCCAGTACTTC.

This clonotype was observed a handful of times. The chain carries TRBV3-1 and TRBJ2-2; D may be TRBD2 (5 bases). CDR3 length: 16 amino acids. Trimming took 3 bases from V and 0 from J, leaving 11 bases between them. CDR1 LGHDT and CDR2 YNNKEL come from the germline V gene (reference sequence). CDR3: CASSQGGSPNTGELFF. Here the CDR3 DNA reads TGTGCCAGCAGCCAGGGTGGGAGTCCGAACACCGGGGAGCTGTTTTTT.

This clonotype turned up a few times. The chain links TRBV24-1 to TRBJ2-5, with D maybe TRBD2 (5 bases). Trimming took 7 bases from V and 4 from J, leaving 18 bases between them. The CDR3 contains 15 residues. The germline CDR1 and CDR2 sequences are KGHDR and SFDVKD. CDR3 residues: CATSPTDQSGETQYF. CDR3 nucleotides: TGTGCCACCAGCCCTACCGACCAGAGCGGAGAGACCCAGTACTTC.

This CDR3 reads CASSDSQVGNTEAFF. DNA of the CDR3: TGTGCCAGCAGTGACTCACAAGTGGGAAACACTGAAGCTTTCTTT. V usage is TRBV25-1 and J usage is TRBJ1-1; D is ambiguous. Germline CDR1 and CDR2: MGHDK and SYGVNS. This CDR3 comprises 15 residues. V lost 3 bases, J lost 2 bases, and 13 bases lay in between.

Only a few counts were recorded for this clonotype. The chain is built from TRBV6-1 and TRBJ2-1; 12 bases match TRBD2. The CDR3 loop spans 16 amino acids. V lost 6 bases and J lost 5; bases outside the gene matches: 8. Germline-derived CDR1 and CDR2 are MNHNS and SASEGT. The DNA of the CDR3 is TGTGCCAGCAGCCGACTAGCGGGGGATCCTAACAATGAGCAGTTCTTC. It encodes CASSRLAGDPNNEQFF.

This clonotype came up a few times. The chain carries TRBV4-1 and TRBJ2-7; 8 nucleotides line up with TRBD1. Trimming removed 0 bases from V and 3 bases from J; junction bases left unmatched: 7. This CDR3 is 16 amino acids long. Per the germline V gene, CDR1 is MGHRA and CDR2 is YSYEKL. The CDR3 here is CASSQDGTGPNYEQYF. CDR3 DNA: TGCGCCAGCAGCCAAGACGGGACAGGCCCGAACTACGAGCAGTACTTC.

The J gene is TRBJ2-3, the V gene TRBV24-1; maybe TRBD2 (5 bases). The CDR3 extends over 12 amino acids. Between the trimmed V and J ends, which lost 7 bases and 8 bases, there was a span of 12 bases. Per the germline V gene, CDR1 is KGHDR and CDR2 is SFDVKD. For the CDR3, the DNA is TGTGCCACCAGGGCGGGTATTGGTACGCAGTATTTT. Encoded protein: CATRAGIGTQYF.

This clonotype occurred a few times. The chain employs TRBV7-3 and TRBJ2-1; perhaps TRBD2 as D (5 bases). V dropped 3 bases and J dropped 5 bases, with 11 bases sitting between them. Germline assignment: CDR1 SGHTA and CDR2 FQGTGA. The CDR3 covers 14 residues. The CDR3 sequence: CASSLIAYDNEQFF. The CDR3 DNA follows: TGTGCCAGCAGCTTGATAGCGTATGACAATGAGCAGTTCTTC.

This clonotype was detected a few times. The chain couples TRBV20-1 to TRBJ2-2; D possibly uses TRBD1 or TRBD2 (5 bases each). There are 12 residues in the CDR3. Germline V gene sequence: CDR1 DFQATT, CDR2 SNEGSKA (reference sequence). Trimming removed 1 base from V and 8 bases from J, with 8 bases in between. As DNA, the CDR3 is TGCAGTGCTAGAGCCGGGGCGGGGGAGCTGTTTTTT. Amino acids: CSARAGAGELFF.

In its sample, this clonotype was seen many times. This rearrangement joins TRBV15 to TRBJ2-2; no clear D gene. There are 14 residues in the CDR3. Germline V CDR1 and CDR2: LNHNV, YYDKDF (reference sequence). Trimming cost V 0 bases and J 5 bases, with 7 bases left between them. CDR3 nucleotide sequence: TGTGCCACCAGCAGAGATGGCCCTACCGGGGAGCTGTTTTTT. Protein product: CATSRDGPTGELFF. The complete variable domain, with remaining parts taken from reference TRBV15 and TRBJ2-2, reads DAMVIQNPRYQVTQFGKPVTLSCSQTLNHNVMYWYQQKSSQAPKLLFHYYDKDFNNEADTPDNFQSRRPNTSFCFLDIRSPGLGDTAMYLCATSRDGPTGELFFGEGSRLTVL.

This clonotype was counted only a few times. V is TRBV24-1 and J is TRBJ2-6; weak D call: TRBD1 (5 bases). The CDR3 runs to 18 residues. V was trimmed by 2 bases and J by 0 bases, leaving 13 bases between them. Germline-derived CDR1 and CDR2 are KGHDR and SFDVKD. CDR3 loop: CATSDSVTAISGANVLTF. The CDR3 nucleotides read TGTGCCACCAGTGATTCGGTGACAGCCATCTCTGGGGCCAACGTCCTGACTTTC.

This clonotype was counted a few times. This rearrangement joins TRBV29-1 to TRBJ2-1, with D uncertain. V was clipped by 5 bases and J by 7 bases, with 18 bases between them. Per the germline V gene, CDR1 is SQVTM and CDR2 is ANQGSEA. This CDR3 comprises 14 residues. CDR3 nucleotides: TGCAGCGTTCCCGAGTCTGAAAATACTAATGAGCAGTTCTTC. Its protein is CSVPESENTNEQFF.

The sample holds many counts of this clonotype. The rearrangement joins TRBV9 to TRBJ2-2; the D gene is possibly TRBD2 (6 bases). Germline loops: CDR1 SGDLS, CDR2 YYNGEE. The CDR3 is made up of 14 amino acids. Deletions cut 0 bases from V and 10 bases from J, with 13 bases between. CDR3 in DNA: TGTGCCAGCAGCGTAGGACCACCGGGAGTGGAGCTGTTTTTT. This codes for CASSVGPPGVELFF.